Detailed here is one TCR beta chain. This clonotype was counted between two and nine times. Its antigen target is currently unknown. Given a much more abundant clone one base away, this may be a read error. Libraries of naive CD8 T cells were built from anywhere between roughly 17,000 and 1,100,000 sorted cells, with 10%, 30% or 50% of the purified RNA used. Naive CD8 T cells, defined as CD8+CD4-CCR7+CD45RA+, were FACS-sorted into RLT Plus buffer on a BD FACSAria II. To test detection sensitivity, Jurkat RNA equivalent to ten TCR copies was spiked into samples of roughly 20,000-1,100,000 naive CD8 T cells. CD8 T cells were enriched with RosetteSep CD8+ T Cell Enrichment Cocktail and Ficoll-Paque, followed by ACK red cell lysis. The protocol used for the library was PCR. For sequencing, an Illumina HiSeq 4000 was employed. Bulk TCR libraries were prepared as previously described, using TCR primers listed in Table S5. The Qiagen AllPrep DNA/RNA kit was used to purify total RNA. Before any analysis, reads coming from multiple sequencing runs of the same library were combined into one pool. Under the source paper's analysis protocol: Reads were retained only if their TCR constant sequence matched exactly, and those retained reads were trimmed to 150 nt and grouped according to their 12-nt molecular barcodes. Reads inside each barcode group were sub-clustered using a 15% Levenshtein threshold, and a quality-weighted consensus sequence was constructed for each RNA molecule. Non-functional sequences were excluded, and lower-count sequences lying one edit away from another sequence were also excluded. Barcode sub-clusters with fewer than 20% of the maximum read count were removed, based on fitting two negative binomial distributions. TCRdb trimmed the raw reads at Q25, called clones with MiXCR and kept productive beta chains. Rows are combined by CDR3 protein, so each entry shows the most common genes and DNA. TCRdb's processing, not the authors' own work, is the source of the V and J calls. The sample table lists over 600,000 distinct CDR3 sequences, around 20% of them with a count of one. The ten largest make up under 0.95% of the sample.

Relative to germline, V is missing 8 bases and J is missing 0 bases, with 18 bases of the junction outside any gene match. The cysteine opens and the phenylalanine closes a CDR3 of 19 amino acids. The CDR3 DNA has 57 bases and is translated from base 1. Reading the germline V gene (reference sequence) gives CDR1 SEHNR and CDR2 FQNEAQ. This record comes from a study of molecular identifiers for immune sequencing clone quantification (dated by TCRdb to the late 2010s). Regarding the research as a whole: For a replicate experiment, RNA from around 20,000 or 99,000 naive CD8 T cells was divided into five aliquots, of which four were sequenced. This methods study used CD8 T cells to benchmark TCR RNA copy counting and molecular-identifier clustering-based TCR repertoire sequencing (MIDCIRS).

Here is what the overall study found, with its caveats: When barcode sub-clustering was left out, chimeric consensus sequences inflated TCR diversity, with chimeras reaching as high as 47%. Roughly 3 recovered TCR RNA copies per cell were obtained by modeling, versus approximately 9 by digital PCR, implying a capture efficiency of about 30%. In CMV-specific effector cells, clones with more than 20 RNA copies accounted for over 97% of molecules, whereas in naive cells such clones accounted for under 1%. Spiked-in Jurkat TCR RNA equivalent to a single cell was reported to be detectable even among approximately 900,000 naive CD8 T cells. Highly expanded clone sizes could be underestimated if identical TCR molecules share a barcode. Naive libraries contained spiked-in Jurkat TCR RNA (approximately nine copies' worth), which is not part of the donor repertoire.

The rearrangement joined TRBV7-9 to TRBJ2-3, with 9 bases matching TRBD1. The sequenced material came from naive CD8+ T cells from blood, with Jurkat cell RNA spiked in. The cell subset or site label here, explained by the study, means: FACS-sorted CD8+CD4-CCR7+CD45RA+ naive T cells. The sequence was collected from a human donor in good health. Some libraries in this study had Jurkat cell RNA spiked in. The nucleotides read TGTGCCAGCGGCTCCTCGGGACAGGGTATAATCCCCAGCACAGATACGCAGTATTTT. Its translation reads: CASGSSGQGIIPSTDTQYF.